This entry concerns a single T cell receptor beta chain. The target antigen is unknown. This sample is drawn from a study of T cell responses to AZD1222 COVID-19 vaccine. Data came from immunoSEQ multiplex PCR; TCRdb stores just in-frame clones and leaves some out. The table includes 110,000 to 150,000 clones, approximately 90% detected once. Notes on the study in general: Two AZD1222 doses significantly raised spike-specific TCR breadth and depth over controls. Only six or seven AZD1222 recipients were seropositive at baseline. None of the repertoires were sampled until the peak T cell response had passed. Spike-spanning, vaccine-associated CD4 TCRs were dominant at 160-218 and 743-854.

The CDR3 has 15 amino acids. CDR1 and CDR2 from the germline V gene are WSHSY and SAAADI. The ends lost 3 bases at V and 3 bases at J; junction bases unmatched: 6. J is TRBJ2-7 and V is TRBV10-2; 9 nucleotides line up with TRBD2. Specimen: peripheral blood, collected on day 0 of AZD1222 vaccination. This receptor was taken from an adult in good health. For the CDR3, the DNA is TGCGCCAGCAGTGAACTTGGGACTAGCCGCTACGAGCAGTACTTC. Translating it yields CASSELGTSRYEQYF.